The next 20 T cell receptor beta chains were all read from a single sample in a study of graft-versus-host responses after intestinal transplantation. Profiled with immunoSEQ multiplex PCR; TCRdb holds only in-frame clones, not every one. The table records almost 55,000 clones, about 90% of them present only once. The sample consisted of PBMCs, taken roughly 680 days after intestinal transplant. The receptor source for this set is a human patient who received an intestinal transplant, so some T cells may come from the graft donor.

The V call is TRBV14, the J call TRBJ1-4; D is unresolved. CDR1 is SGHDN and CDR2 is FVKESK in the germline V gene. CDR3 length equals 17 residues. Trimming stripped 3 bases from V and 8 bases from J, with 22 bases between. The CDR3 loop reads CASSQVLRLGGKEKLFF. In DNA form, the CDR3 reads TGTGCCAGCAGCCAGGTGTTAAGACTGGGCGGAAAGGAAAAACTGTTTTTT.

This chain joins TRBV28 and TRBJ1-1; the match to TRBD1 covers 7 bases. J lost 5 bases, V lost 5 bases, and 2 bases had no gene match. The germline CDR1 and CDR2 sequences are MDHEN and SYDVKM. This CDR3 contains 12 residues. CDR3 in DNA: TGTGCCAGCAGTGACAGGGTTACTGAAGCTTTCTTT. Its protein is CASSDRVTEAFF.

The chain carries TRBV11-1 and TRBJ1-6, with D maybe TRBD1 (6 bases). V lost 5 bases and J lost 6, with 11 bases in between. CDR1 and CDR2 (germline): SGHAT, FQDESV (reference sequence). This CDR3 is 14 amino acids long. This CDR3 is CASSPGTTNSPLHF. Written as DNA, the CDR3 is TGTGCCAGCAGCCCCGGGACAACTAATTCACCCCTCCACTTT.

The chain combines TRBV7-8 with TRBJ2-2; 7 bases agree with TRBD2. Germline loops: CDR1 SGHVS, CDR2 FQNEAQ. Losses at the gene ends were 2 bases for V and 5 bases for J; bases not matched to a gene: 14. The CDR3 has 18 amino acids. CDR3 nucleotide sequence: TGTGCCAGCAGCTTAAAGCGGGGCCCAAGCGACTCGACCGGGGAGCTGTTTTTT. It is translated as CASSLKRGPSDSTGELFF.

The rearrangement uses TRBV5-4 and TRBJ2-2, with D possibly matching TRBD2 (6 bases). This CDR3 is built from 13 residues. V was trimmed by 2 bases and J by 6 bases, leaving 8 bases between them. Germline lookup yields CDR1 SGHNT and CDR2 YYREEE (reference sequence). The CDR3 DNA reads as TGTGCCAGCAGCTTTCCGGGAGCCGGGGAGCTGTTTTTT. It translates to CASSFPGAGELFF.

This chain joins TRBV10-3 and TRBJ1-2; no firm D call. Deletions cut 6 bases from V and 5 bases from J, with 10 bases between. The CDR3 length is 12 residues. CDR1 is ENHRY and CDR2 is SYGVKD in the germline V gene. The CDR3 protein is CAISRTEYGYTF. DNA of the CDR3: TGTGCCATCAGCAGGACGGAGTATGGCTACACCTTC.

This sequence joins TRBV12-5 and TRBJ2-1; D may be TRBD1 or TRBD2 (6 bases each). The CDR3 is 15 amino acids. From germline, CDR1 is LGHNT and CDR2 FRNRAP. Trimming pared 4 bases from V and 6 bases from J, leaving 16 bases between. CDR3 protein: CASGSLGGLFNEQFF. The CDR3 nucleotides are TGTGCTAGTGGTTCCCTGGGGGGCCTTTTCAATGAGCAGTTCTTC.

The chain employs TRBV18 and TRBJ1-6, with 12 bases that match TRBD1. CDR1 and CDR2 from the germline V gene are KGHSH and LQKENI. J gave up 6 bases and V 3 bases, and 3 bases lay outside the gene matches. The CDR3 is made up of 16 amino acids. For the CDR3, the DNA is TGTGCCAGCTCACCGGGACAGGGGGCACTTAATTCACCCCTCCACTTT. Translating it yields CASSPGQGALNSPLHF.

This sequence joins TRBV18 and TRBJ2-5; D uncertain. With 4 bases removed from V and 0 bases from J, the gap between germline ends came to 6 bases. Germline V gene data show CDR1 as KGHSH and CDR2 as LQKENI. CDR3 length: 13 amino acids. CDR3 nucleotides: TGTGCCAGCTCACTGCGAAACCAAGAGACCCAGTACTTC. Translated: CASSLRNQETQYF.

The chain employs TRBV7-2 and TRBJ1-2; 7 nucleotides agree with TRBD1. V lost 4 bases to trimming and J lost 2 bases; unmatched junction nucleotides: 4. This CDR3 has 14 amino acids. Germline V gene data show CDR1 as SGHTA and CDR2 as FQGNSA. The CDR3: CASSSRQGNYGYTF. The CDR3 DNA sequence: TGTGCCAGCAGCTCGCGACAGGGAAACTATGGCTACACCTTC.

This clone was seen once. The V call is TRBV7-9, the J call TRBJ1-5; no definite D call. The CDR3 contains 13 residues. CDR1 and CDR2 (germline): SEHNR, FQNEAQ (reference sequence). Trimming removed 0 bases at V and 7 bases at J, with 7 bases between. The CDR3 nucleotides are TGTGCCAGCAGCTTAGCGGAGGACCAGCCCCAGCATTTT. It encodes CASSLAEDQPQHF. The full variable domain, completed using reference TRBV7-9 and TRBJ1-5, is DTGVSQNPRHKITKRGQNVTFRCDPISEHNRLYWYRQTLGQGPEFLTYFQNEAQLEKSRLLSDRFSAERPKGSFSTLEIQRTEQGDSAMYLCASSLAEDQPQHFGDGTRLSIL.

V usage is TRBV7-6 and J usage is TRBJ1-1; D gene ambiguous. V lost 5 bases and J lost 1, with 14 bases in between. The CDR3 spans 15 residues. Germline values: CDR1 SGHVS, CDR2 FNYEAQ. The CDR3 region is CASSPHPRGNTEAFF. CDR3 in DNA: TGTGCCAGCAGCCCACACCCACGAGGGAACACTGAAGCTTTCTTT. The complete variable domain, with remaining parts taken from reference TRBV7-6 and TRBJ1-1, reads GAGVSQSPRYKVTKRGQDVALRCDPISGHVSLYWYRQALGQGPEFLTYFNYEAQQDKSGLPNDRFSAERPEGSISTLTIQRTEQRDSAMYRCASSPHPRGNTEAFFGQGTRLTVV.

The chain links TRBV19 to TRBJ1-2; weak D call: TRBD1 (6 bases). V lost 7 bases, J lost 4 bases, and 13 bases lay in between. From germline, CDR1 is LNHDA and CDR2 SQIVND (reference sequence). This CDR3 has 13 residues. The CDR3: CASMGGRGYGYTF. The DNA of the CDR3 is TGTGCCAGTATGGGGGGGCGCGGCTATGGCTACACCTTC.

The chain joins TRBV13 to TRBJ2-6; TRBD2 might be the D (5 bases). The V end lost 5 bases, the J end lost 4 bases, and 21 bases lay between the germline ends. CDR1 is PRHDT, CDR2 FYEKMQ, per germline (reference sequence). The CDR3 length is 18 residues. CDR3 in amino acids: CASSPRNGVREGANVLTF. The CDR3 DNA follows: TGTGCCAGCAGCCCTCGTAACGGGGTGAGGGAAGGGGCCAACGTCCTGACTTTC.

CDR3 DNA sequence: TGTGCCAGCAGCGATCAATATAACACCATATATTTT. Amino acid sequence: CASSDQYNTIYF. The rearrangement joins TRBV5-5 to TRBJ1-3, with unresolved D. Deletions cut 4 bases from V and 7 bases from J, with 9 bases between. CDR3 length: 12 amino acids. The germline gives CDR1 SGHKS, CDR2 YYEKEE (reference sequence).

The chain links TRBV4-2 to TRBJ2-3, with 15 positions matching TRBD2. Germline loops: CDR1 LGHNA, CDR2 YNFKEQ. This CDR3 has 16 amino acids. Trimming at V came to 0 bases and at J to 6 bases, leaving 1 base not matched to a gene. The CDR3 DNA is TGTGCCAGCAGCCAAGATGGGACTAGCGGGGGGGATACGCAGTATTTT. Residues: CASSQDGTSGGDTQYF.

V and J are TRBV7-2 and TRBJ1-6, with a possible D match to TRBD1 (5 bases). CDR3 length: 14 amino acids. V was shortened by 3 bases and J by 7 bases, with 10 bases between the two germline ends. Per the germline V gene, CDR1 is SGHTA and CDR2 is FQGNSA. CDR3 nucleotide sequence: TGTGCCAGCAGCTTCGGGACGCGGAATTCACCCCTCCACTTT. Protein: CASSFGTRNSPLHF.

This rearrangement joins TRBV9 to TRBJ2-3, with TRBD2 identical over 12 bases. CDR1 is SGDLS, CDR2 YYNGEE, per germline. V lost 0 bases to trimming and J lost 7 bases; unmatched junction nucleotides: 9. CDR3 length: 17 amino acids. DNA for the CDR3: TGTGCCAGCAGCGTAGACCCCCTAGCGGGGGGGTTCAATACGCAGTATTTT. This gives the protein CASSVDPLAGGFNTQYF.

The gene calls are TRBV7-8 and TRBJ1-5, with D possibly TRBD1 on 6 matching bases. This CDR3 region has 14 residues. Deletions cut 5 bases from V and 5 bases from J, with 13 bases between. Germline CDR1 reads SGHVS; CDR2 reads FQNEAQ. CDR3 sequence reads: CASSLSGHDQPQHF. In nucleotides, the CDR3 is TGTGCCAGCAGCCTATCGGGACACGATCAGCCCCAGCATTTT. Looking up the rest from reference TRBV7-8 and TRBJ1-5 gives the full variable domain: GAGVSQSPRYKVAKRGQDVALRCDPISGHVSLFWYQQALGQGPEFLTYFQNEAQLDKSGLPSDRFFAERPEGSVSTLKIQRTQQEDSAVYLCASSLSGHDQPQHFGDGTRLSIL.

The rearrangement uses TRBV4-2 and TRBJ2-1; 9 bases line up with TRBD2. This CDR3 region has 17 residues. In germline, CDR1 is LGHNA, CDR2 YNFKEQ. V dropped 1 base and J dropped 8; count of bases not matched to a gene: 12. Here the CDR3 reads CASSQGRRGGQSHEQFF. DNA for the CDR3: TGTGCCAGCAGCCAAGGTAGGCGGGGGGGCCAGTCCCATGAGCAGTTCTTC.